This T cell receptor (beta chain) was sequenced in a study of post-analysis software for immune sequencing data. General study points: Samples from a shared batch, those prepared together, strongly co-clustered by F measure. Normalized Chao1 diversity in multiple sclerosis patients fell significantly below that of controls. In patients, TRBV5-6, TRBV5-1 and TRBV20-1 belonged to about five TRBV segments found more frequently than in controls.

Unique molecular identifiers had been added to the TCR beta cDNA libraries. TCRdb re-analysed the PCR reads in MiXCR, keeping a single row per CDR3 protein. The sample holds about 260,000 distinct CDR3 sequences; 36% are singletons and the top ten take around 4.7%. V gave up 0 bases and J gave up 5 bases; unmatched junction bases: 4. Per the germline V gene, CDR1 is DFQATT and CDR2 is SNEGSKA (reference sequence). The CDR3 loop spans 15 amino acids. As regards this clonotype: As yet, its antigen is unknown.

This sequence was found in a girl aged 5 to 17 with multiple sclerosis. The chain couples TRBV20-1 to TRBJ2-2; 9 bases are shared with TRBD2. Sequenced sample: blood. CDR3 sequence (DNA): TGCAGTGCTAGAGATACGGCGGGAGGGACCGGGGAGCTGTTTTTT. Amino acids: CSARDTAGGTGELFF.